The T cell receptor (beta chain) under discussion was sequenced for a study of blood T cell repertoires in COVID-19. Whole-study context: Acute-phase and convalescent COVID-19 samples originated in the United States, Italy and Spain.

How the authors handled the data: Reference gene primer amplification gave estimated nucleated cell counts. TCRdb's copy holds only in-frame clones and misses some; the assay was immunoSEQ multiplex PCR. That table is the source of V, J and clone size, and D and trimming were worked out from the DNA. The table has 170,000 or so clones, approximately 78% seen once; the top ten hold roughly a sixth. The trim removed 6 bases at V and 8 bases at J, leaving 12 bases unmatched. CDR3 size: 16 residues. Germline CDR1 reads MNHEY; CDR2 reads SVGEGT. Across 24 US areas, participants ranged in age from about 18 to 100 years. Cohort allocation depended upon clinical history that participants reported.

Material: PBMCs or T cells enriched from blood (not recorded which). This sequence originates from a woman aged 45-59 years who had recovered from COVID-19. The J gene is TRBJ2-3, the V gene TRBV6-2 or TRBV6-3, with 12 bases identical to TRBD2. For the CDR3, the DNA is TGTGCCAGCAGCCCAGCTCGGACTAGCGGGATCGGTACGCAGTATTTT. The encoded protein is CASSPARTSGIGTQYF.